This T cell receptor (beta chain) emerged from a study of OX40 agonist ivuxolimab in advanced cancers. Clones were read by immunoSEQ multiplex PCR, and TCRdb kept only the in-frame ones, dropping some. The table shows about 88,000 clones, with approximately 89% occurring only once. This TCR came from an adult with an advanced solid tumor such as melanoma, head and neck, liver or kidney cancer. This specimen consisted of CD4+ or CD8+ T cells sorted from blood, obtained in a trial of the OX40 agonist ivuxolimab.

The CDR3 region is CASSLFSGLAGDPSTDTQYF. CDR3 bases: TGTGCCAGCAGTTTATTCTCAGGACTAGCGGGGGACCCTAGCACAGATACGCAGTATTTT. This chain joins TRBV27 and TRBJ2-3; 13 nucleotides agree with TRBD2. Germline V gene data show CDR1 as MNHEY and CDR2 as SMNVEV (reference sequence). The CDR3 has 20 amino acids. After removal of 1 base from V and 0 bases from J, the junction contained 10 bases not matched to a gene.